The clone carrying this T cell receptor (beta chain) was counted between two and nine times. The record originates from a study of T cells of healthy individuals. One entry per CDR3 protein results from TCRdb running MiXCR on the 5' RACE reads. The sample contains around 100,000 distinct CDR3 sequences, approximately 16% of which appear only once. With 0 bases removed from V and 7 bases from J, the gap between germline ends came to 10 bases. The germline gives CDR1 LGHNA, CDR2 YSLEER. The CDR3 totals 14 residues. The chain joins TRBV4-3 to TRBJ1-5; D uncertain. This TCR derives from a human donor in good health. The CDR3 region is CASSQDPEVQPQHF. DNA of the CDR3: TGCGCCAGCAGCCAAGATCCAGAAGTCCAGCCCCAGCATTTT.